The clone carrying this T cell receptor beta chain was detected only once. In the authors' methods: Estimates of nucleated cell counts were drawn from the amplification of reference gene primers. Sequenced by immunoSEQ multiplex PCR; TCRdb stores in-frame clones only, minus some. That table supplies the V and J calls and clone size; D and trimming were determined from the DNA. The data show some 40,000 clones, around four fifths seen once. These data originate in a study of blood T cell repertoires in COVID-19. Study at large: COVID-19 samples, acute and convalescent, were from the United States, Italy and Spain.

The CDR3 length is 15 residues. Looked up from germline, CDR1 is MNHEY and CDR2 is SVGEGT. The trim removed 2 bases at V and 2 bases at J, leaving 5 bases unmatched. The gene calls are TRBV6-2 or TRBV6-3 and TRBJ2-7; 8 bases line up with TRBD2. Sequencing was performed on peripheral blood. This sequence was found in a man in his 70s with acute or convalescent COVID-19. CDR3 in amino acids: CASSYGLAGAYEQYF. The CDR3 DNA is TGTGCCAGCAGTTACGGTCTAGCGGGCGCCTACGAGCAGTACTTC.